This TCR beta chain was captured by sequencing in a study of beta chain features in type 1 diabetes. Study-wide context: Cell yields, gender and age were comparable in patients and healthy donors.

The germline gives CDR1 SGHAT, CDR2 FQNNGV. The CDR3 runs 15 residues. The V and J ends lost 2 bases and 7 bases, in that order; junction bases with no gene match: 6. The entirety of the isolated RNA underwent reverse transcription, so expressed TCRB transcripts were sequenced. About 3.6 million reads on average were seen across naive, central memory and regulatory T cell samples. Clones were read by immunoSEQ multiplex PCR, and TCRdb kept only the in-frame ones, dropping some. The sample lists 310,000 or so clones; 14% to 15% were seen once. Study outcomes and limitations: The study found moderately but significantly shorter TCRB CDR3s in all four CD4+ subsets of Type 1 diabetes patients. Naive, central memory and regulatory TCRB repertoires appeared more similar among patients than healthy donors.

A word on this clone: Its antigen remains unknown.

Based on CD45RO/CCR7/CD25/CD127/CD95/CD27, CD4+ regulatory, stem cell-like memory, naive and central memory cells were sorted. The rearrangement uses TRBV11-2 and TRBJ2-1, with 9 bases fitting TRBD2. This receptor was taken from a man between 18 and 35 years old with type 1 diabetes. Sequencing input: naive CD4+ T cells from blood. The CDR3 nucleotides are TGTGCCAGCAGCTTACTAGCGGGATACGGGAATGAGCAGTTCTTC. Translated: CASSLLAGYGNEQFF.